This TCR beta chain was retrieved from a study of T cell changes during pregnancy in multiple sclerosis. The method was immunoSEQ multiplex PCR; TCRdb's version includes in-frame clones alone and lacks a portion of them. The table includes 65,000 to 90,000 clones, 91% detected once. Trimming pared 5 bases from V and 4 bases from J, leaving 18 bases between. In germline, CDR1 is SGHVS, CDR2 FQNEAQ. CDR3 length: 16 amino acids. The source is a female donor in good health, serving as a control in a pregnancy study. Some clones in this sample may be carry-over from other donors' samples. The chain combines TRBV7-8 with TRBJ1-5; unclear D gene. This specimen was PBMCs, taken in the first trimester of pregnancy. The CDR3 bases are TGTGCCAGCAGCCGCAGCAGGTTAAACTCGAATCAGCCCCAGCATTTT. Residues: CASSRSRLNSNQPQHF.